The source of this T cell receptor (beta chain) is a study of beta chain features in type 1 diabetes. In this sample, this clone turned up a few times. Its matching antigen is unknown. The CDR3 loop spans 16 amino acids. Looked up from germline, CDR1 is SNHLY and CDR2 is FYNNEI. Trimming pared 4 bases from V and 0 bases from J, leaving 13 bases between. Sequencing targeted expressed TCRB transcripts, as all isolated RNA had been reverse transcribed. Clones were sequenced by immunoSEQ multiplex PCR, and TCRdb holds only the in-frame ones, with some missing. The sample consists of fewer than 450,000 clones, 13% of them appearing once. Whole-study results and caveats: Possibly, sequencing cDNA over-represented cells that had high TCR expression levels. Type 1 diabetes patients had TCRB CDR3s that were shorter (moderately but significantly so) in all four CD4+ subsets. PCR might favor shorter templates, but any such skew would affect patients and controls equally.

This chain links TRBV2 with TRBJ1-5; TRBD1 is a possible D gene (6 bases). This sequence originates from a woman between 18 and 29 years old with type 1 diabetes. Sequenced input: naive CD4+ T cells from blood. The CDR3 spells CASSGTQGDSNQPQHF. CDR3 in DNA: TGTGCCAGCAGTGGAACACAGGGAGATAGCAATCAGCCCCAGCATTTT.